The T cell receptor (beta chain) described here comes from a study of regulatory T cells in long-lasting Graves disease. For the study at large: Treatment with antithyroid drugs for over 5 years, together with positive TSH receptor antibodies, meant persistent Graves' disease.

In its sample, this clonotype was seen many times. Its cognate antigen is unknown. Overall study results and limits: New patients shared fewer public clonotypes (about 970) than persistent patients did (roughly 2,700). TRBV28, TRBJ1-2 and TRBJ2-5 emerged as the favored segments in persistent disease.

The time point was: persistent/refractory GD, antithyroid drugs over 5 years with positive TRAb. From RNA extracted from PBMCs, the TCR library was made. J lost 4 bases, V lost 6 bases, and 8 bases had no gene match. Germline lookup yields CDR1 SQVTM and CDR2 ANQGSEA. This CDR3 contains 13 residues. Libraries of TCR beta came from iRepertoire HTBI primers plus Arm-PCR of CDR3 regions. TCRdb reanalysed the multiplex PCR reads using MiXCR and keeps one entry per CDR3 protein. The repertoire includes approximately 360,000 distinct CDR3 sequences, roughly 20% of them detected once, and approximately 27% sits in the top ten.

Sequences were derived from peripheral blood mononuclear cells (PBMCs), sampled when the disease was refractory, from a patient treated with antithyroid drugs. The chain recombines TRBV29-1 with TRBJ2-5; 7 bases match TRBD1. The receptor was isolated from a woman between 35 and 50 years old with Graves disease. In nucleotides, the CDR3 is TGCAGCGTCTTCAGGGGGATTGTAGAGACCCAGTACTTC. This sequence encodes CSVFRGIVETQYF. The whole variable domain, remainder taken from reference TRBV29-1 and TRBJ2-5, is SAVISQKPSRDICQRGTSLTIQCQVDSQVTMMFWYRQQPGQSLTLIATANQGSEATYESGFVIDKFPISRPNLTFSTLTVSNMSPEDSSIYLCSVFRGIVETQYFGPGTRLLVL.